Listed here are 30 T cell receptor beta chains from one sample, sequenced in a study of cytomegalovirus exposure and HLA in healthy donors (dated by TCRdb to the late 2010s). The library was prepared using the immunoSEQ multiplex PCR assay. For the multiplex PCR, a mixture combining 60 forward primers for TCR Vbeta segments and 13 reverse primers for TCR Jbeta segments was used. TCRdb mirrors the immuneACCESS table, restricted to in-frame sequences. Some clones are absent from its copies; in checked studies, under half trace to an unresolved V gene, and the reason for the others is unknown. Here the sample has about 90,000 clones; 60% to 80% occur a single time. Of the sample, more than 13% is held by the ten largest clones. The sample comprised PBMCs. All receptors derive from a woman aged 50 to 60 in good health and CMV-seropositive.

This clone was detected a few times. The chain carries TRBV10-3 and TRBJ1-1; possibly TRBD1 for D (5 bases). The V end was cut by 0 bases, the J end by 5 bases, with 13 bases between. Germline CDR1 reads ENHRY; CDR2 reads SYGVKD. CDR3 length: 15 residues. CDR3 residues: CAISESGGLGTEAFF. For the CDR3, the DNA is TGTGCCATCAGTGAGTCCGGGGGGTTGGGGACTGAAGCTTTCTTT.

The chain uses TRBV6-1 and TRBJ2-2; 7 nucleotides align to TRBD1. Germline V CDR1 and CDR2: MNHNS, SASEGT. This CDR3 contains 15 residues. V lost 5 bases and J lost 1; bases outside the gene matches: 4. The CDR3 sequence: CASSPRTGNTGELFF. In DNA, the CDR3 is TGTGCCAGCAGTCCCCGGACAGGGAACACCGGGGAGCTGTTTTTT.

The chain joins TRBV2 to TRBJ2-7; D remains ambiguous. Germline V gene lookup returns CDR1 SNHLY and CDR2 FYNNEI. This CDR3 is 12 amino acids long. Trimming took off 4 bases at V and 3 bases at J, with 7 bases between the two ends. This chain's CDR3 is CASSGLNYEQYF. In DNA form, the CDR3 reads TGTGCCAGCAGTGGACTGAACTACGAGCAGTACTTC.

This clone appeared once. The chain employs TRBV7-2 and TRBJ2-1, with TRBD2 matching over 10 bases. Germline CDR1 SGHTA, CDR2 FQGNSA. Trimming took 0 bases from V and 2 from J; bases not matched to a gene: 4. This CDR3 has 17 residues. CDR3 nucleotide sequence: TGTGCCAGCAGCTTAGCCCTAGCGGGGGCTGCCTACAATGAGCAGTTCTTC. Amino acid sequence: CASSLALAGAAYNEQFF.

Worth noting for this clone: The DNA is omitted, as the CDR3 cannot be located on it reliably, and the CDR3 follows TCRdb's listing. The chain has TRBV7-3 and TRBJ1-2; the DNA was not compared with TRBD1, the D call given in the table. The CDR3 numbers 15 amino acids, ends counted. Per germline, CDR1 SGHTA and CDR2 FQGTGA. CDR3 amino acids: CASSFGPGEGYGYTF.

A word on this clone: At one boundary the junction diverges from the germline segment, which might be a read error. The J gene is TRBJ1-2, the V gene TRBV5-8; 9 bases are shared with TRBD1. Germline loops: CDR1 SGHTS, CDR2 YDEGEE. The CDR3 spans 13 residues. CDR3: CASSLTWDRAYSF. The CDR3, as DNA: TGTGCCAGCAGCTTGACTTGGGACAGGGCCTACTCCTTC. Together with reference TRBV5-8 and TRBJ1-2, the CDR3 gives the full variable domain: EAGVTQSPTHLIKTRGQQATLRCSPISGHTSVYWYQQALGLGLQFLLWYDEGEERNRGNFPPRFSGRQFPNYSSELNVNALELEDSALYLCASSLTWDRAYSFGSGTRLTVV.

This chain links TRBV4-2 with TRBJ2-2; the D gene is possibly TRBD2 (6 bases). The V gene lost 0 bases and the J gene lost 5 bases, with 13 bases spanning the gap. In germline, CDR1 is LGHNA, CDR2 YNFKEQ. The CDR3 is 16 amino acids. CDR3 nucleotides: TGTGCCAGCAGCCAAGATGTGGGAGGAGGGACCGGGGAGCTGTTTTTT. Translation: CASSQDVGGGTGELFF.

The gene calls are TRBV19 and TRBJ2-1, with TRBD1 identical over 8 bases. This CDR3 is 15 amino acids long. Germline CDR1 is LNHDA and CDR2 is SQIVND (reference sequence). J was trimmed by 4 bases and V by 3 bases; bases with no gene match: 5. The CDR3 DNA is TGTGCCAGTAGTATGACGGGACAGGTATACAATGAGCAGTTCTTC. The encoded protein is CASSMTGQVYNEQFF.

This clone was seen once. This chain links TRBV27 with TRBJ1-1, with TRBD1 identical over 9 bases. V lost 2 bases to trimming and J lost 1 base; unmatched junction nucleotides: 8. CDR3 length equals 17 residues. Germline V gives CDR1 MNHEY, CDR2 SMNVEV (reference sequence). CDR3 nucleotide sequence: TGTGCCAGCAGTTTACAAGGGACAGGGCGTAAGAACACTGAAGCTTTCTTT. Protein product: CASSLQGTGRKNTEAFF.

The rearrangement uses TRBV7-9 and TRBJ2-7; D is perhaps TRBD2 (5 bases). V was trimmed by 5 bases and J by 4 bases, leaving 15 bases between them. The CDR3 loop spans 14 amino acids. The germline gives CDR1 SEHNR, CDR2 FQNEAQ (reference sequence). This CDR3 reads CASSGQDGEYEQYF. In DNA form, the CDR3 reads TGTGCCAGCAGCGGTCAGGACGGGGAGTACGAGCAGTACTTC.

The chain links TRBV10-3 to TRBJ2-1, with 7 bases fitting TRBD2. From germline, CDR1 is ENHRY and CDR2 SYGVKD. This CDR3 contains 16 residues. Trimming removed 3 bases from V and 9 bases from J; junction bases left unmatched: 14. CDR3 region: CAISESDGGSQGEQFF. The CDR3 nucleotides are TGTGCCATCAGTGAATCGGATGGCGGGAGTCAGGGTGAGCAGTTCTTC.

The CDR3 sequence is CASSSIGRQGASFYEQYF. In DNA, the CDR3 is TGTGCCAGCAGCTCTATAGGGAGACAGGGGGCCTCATTCTACGAGCAGTACTTC. The rearrangement uses TRBV7-9 and TRBJ2-7, with TRBD1 identical over 10 bases. Trimming cost V 4 bases and J 3 bases; bases outside gene matches: 15. CDR3 length: 18 amino acids. Germline CDR1 and CDR2: SEHNR and FQNEAQ (reference sequence).

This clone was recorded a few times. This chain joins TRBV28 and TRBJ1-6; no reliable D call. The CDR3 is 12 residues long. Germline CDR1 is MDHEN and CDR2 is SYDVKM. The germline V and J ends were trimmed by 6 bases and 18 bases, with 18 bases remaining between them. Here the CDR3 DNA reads TGTGCCAGCAGGACCGAGCGAGAGGATTACCACTTT. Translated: CASRTEREDYHF.

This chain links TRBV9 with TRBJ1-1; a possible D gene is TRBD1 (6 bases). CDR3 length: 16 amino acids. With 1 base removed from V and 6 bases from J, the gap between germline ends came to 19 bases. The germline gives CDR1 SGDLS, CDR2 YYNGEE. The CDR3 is CASSVTPVQGRAEAFF. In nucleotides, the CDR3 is TGTGCCAGCAGCGTAACCCCAGTACAGGGACGAGCTGAAGCTTTCTTT.

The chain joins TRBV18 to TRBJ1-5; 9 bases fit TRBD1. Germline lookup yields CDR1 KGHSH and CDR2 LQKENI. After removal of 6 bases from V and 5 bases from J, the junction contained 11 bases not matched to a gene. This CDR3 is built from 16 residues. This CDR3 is CASSLSAGQGDQPQHF. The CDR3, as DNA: TGTGCCAGCTCCCTCAGCGCGGGACAGGGTGATCAGCCCCAGCATTTT.

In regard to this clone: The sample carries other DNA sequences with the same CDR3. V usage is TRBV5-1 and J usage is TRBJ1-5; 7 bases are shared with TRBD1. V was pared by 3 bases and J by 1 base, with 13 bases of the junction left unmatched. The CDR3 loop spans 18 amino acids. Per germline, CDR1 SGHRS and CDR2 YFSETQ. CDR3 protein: CASSYTPPGQASNQPQHF. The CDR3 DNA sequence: TGCGCCAGCAGCTACACCCCTCCCGGACAGGCAAGCAATCAGCCCCAGCATTTT.

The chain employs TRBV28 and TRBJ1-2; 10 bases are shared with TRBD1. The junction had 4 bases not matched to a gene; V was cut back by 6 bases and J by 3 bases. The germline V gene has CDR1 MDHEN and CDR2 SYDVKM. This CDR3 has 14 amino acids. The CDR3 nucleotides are TGTGCCAGCAGGACAGGGGGCGCTCACTATGGCTACACCTTC. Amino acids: CASRTGGAHYGYTF.

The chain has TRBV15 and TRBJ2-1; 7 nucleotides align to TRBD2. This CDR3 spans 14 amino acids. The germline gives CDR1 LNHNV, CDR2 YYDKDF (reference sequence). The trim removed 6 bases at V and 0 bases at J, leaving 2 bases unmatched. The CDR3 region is CATRRDYSYNEQFF. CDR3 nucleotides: TGTGCCACCAGGAGGGACTACTCCTACAATGAGCAGTTCTTC.

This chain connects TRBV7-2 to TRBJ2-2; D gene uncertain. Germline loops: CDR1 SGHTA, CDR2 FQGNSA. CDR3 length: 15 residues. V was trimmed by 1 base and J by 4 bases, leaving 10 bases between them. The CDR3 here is CASSLGSLGTGELFF. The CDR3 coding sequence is TGTGCCAGCAGCTTAGGGAGTCTCGGCACCGGGGAGCTGTTTTTT.

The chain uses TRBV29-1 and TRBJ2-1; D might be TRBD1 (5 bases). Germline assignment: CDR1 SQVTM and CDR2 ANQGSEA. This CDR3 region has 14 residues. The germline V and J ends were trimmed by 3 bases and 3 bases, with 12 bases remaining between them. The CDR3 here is CSVESDRHYNEQFF. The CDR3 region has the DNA TGCAGCGTTGAGAGTGACAGACACTACAATGAGCAGTTCTTC.

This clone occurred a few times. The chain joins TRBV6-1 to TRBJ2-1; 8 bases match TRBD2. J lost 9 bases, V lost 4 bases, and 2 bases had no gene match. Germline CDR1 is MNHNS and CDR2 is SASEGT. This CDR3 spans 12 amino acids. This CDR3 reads CASSALAAEQFF. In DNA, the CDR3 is TGTGCCAGCAGTGCACTAGCGGCTGAGCAGTTCTTC.

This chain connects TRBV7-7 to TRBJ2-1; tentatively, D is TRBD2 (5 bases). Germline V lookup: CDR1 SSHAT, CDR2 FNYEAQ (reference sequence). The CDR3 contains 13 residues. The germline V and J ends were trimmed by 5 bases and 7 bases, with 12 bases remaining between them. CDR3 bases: TGTGCCAGCAGCCCGGAGGATTCTAATGAGCAGTTCTTC. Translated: CASSPEDSNEQFF.

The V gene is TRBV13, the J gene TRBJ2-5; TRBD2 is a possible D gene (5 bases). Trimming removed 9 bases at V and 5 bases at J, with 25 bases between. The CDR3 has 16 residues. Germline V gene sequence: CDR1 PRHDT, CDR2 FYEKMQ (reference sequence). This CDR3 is CASRSRARGGRETQYF. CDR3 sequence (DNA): TGTGCCAGTCGCAGCAGAGCGAGAGGAGGTCGGGAGACCCAGTACTTC.

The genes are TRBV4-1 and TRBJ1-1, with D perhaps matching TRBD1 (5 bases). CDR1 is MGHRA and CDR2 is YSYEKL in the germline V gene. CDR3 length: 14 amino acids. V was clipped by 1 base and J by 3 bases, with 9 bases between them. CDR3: CASSQAGLDTEAFF. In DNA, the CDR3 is TGCGCCAGCAGCCAAGCAGGGTTGGACACTGAAGCTTTCTTT.

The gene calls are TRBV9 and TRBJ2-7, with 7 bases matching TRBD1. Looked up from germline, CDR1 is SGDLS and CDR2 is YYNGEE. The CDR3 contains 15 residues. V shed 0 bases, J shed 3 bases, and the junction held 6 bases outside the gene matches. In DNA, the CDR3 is TGTGCCAGCAGCGTAGGAGGGGGCGACGGCTACGAGCAGTACTTC. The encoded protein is CASSVGGGDGYEQYF.

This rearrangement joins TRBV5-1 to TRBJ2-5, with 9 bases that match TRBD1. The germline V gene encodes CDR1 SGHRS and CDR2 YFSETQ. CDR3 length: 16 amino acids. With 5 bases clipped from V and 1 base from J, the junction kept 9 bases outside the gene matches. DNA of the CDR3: TGCGCCAGCAGAACCGGGACAGGGCTAGCCCAAGAGACCCAGTACTTC. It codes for CASRTGTGLAQETQYF.

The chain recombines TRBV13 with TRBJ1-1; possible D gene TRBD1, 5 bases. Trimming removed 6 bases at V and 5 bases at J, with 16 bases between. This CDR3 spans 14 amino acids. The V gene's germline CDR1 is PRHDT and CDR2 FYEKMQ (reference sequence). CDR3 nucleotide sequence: TGTGCCAGCAGTAACCCCGTAAGGGGTACTGAAGCTTTCTTT. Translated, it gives CASSNPVRGTEAFF.

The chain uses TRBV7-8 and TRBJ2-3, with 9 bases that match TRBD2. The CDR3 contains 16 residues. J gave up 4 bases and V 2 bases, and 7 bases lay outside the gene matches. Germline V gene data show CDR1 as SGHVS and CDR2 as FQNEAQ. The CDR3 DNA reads TGTGCCAGCAGCTTACGCGGGAGGGCCGGGGCAGATACGCAGTATTTT. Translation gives CASSLRGRAGADTQYF.

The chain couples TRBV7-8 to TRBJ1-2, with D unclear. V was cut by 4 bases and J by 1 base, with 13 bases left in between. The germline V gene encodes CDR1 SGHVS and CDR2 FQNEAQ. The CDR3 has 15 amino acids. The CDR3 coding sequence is TGTGCCAGCAGCTATGGACTGCTGGGTAACTATGGCTACACCTTC. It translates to CASSYGLLGNYGYTF.

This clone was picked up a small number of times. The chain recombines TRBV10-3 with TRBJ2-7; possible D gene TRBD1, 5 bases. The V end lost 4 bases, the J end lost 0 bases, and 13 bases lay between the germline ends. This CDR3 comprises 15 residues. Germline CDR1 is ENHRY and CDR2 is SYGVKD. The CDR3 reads CAISAGAQSSYEQYF. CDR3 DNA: TGTGCCATCAGTGCTGGGGCGCAAAGCTCCTACGAGCAGTACTTC.